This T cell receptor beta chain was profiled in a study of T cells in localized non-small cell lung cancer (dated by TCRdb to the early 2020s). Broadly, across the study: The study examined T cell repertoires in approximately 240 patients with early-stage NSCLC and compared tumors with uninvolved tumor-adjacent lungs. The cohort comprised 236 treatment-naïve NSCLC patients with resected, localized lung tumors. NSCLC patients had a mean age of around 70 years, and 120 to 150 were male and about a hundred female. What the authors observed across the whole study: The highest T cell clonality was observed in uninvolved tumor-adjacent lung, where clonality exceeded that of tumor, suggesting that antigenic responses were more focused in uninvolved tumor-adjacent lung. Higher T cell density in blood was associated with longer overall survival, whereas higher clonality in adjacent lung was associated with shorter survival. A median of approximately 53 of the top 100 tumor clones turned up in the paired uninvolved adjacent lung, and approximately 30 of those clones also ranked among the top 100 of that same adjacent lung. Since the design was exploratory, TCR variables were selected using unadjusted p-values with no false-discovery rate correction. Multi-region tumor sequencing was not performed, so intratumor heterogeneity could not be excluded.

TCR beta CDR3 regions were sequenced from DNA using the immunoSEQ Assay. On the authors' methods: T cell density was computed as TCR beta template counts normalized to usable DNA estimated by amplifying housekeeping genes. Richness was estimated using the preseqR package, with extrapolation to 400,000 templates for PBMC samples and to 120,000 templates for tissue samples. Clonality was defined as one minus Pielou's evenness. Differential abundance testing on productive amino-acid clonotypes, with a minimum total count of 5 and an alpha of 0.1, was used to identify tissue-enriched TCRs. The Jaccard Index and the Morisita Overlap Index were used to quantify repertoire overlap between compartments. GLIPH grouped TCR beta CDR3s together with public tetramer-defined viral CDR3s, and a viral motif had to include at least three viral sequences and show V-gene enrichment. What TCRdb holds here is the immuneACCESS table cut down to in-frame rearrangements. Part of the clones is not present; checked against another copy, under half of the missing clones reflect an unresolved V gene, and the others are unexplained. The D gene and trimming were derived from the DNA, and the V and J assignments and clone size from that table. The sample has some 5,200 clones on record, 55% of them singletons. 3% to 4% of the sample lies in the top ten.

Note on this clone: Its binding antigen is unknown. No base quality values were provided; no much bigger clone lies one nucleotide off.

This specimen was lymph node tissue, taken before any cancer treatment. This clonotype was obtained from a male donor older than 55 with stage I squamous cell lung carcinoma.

The CDR3 protein: CSVSLTGVTDTQYF. The DNA sequence is as follows: TGCAGCGTCTCCCTGACAGGGGTGACAGATACGCAGTATTTT. The rearrangement joined TRBV29-1 to TRBJ2-3, and TRBD1 aligns with 8 junction nucleotides. CDR1 SQVTM and CDR2 ANQGSEA are derived from the germline V gene. From cysteine to phenylalanine, the CDR3 is 14 amino acids long. Only the CDR3 DNA is retained, 42 bases long and in frame from the first base. V is cut back by 6 bases and J by 3 bases, with 8 bases in the junction unmatched.